This T cell receptor beta chain was obtained from a study of PD-1 blockade in classical Hodgkin lymphoma. Note on this clone: Antigen specificity is unknown.

The protocol was immunoSEQ multiplex PCR, while the TCRdb copy is restricted to in-frame clones and leaves out a portion. Seen here are more than 7,000 clones, around 84% observed once, and the top ten hold roughly a fifth. V lost 3 bases, J lost 2 bases, and 6 bases stayed unmatched. The CDR3 has 15 residues. Germline values: CDR1 SNHLY, CDR2 FYNNEI. Study findings and constraints: Newly diagnosed patients reportedly trailed healthy donors in baseline TCR diversity. The diversity seen at baseline in complete responders resembled that of newly diagnosed patients.

Each patient relapsed following autologous stem cell transplantation, and prior brentuximab vedotin exposure differed. The study isolated CD8+ T cells from thawed PBMCs by magnetic negative selection. Classifying best responses yielded complete response, partial response or progressive disease. Sequencing used CD8+ T cells from blood, obtained at baseline. This clonotype was sampled from a human donor with classical Hodgkin lymphoma. V gene TRBV2 combines with J gene TRBJ2-7, with 8 nucleotides matching TRBD1. CDR3 bases: TGTGCCAGCAGTGACTCTTTACAGGGGGCCTACGAGCAGTACTTC. Its translation: CASSDSLQGAYEQYF.